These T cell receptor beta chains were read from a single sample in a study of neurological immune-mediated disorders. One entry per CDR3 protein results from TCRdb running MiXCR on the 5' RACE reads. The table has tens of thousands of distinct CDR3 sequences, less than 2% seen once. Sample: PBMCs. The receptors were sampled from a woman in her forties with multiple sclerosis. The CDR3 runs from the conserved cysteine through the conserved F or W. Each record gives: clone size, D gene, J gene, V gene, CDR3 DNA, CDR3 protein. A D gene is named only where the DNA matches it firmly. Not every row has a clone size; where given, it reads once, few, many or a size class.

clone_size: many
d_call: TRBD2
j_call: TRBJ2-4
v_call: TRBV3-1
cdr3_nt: TGTGCCAGCAGCCTGGCTAGCGGGGCCAAAAACATTCAGTACTTC
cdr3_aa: CASSLASGAKNIQYF

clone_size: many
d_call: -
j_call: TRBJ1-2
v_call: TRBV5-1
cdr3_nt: TGCGCCAGCAGCTCCGGAGCGACTAACTATGGCTACACCTTC
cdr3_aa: CASSSGATNYGYTF

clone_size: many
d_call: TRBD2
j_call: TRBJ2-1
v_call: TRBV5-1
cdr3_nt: TGCGCCAGCAGCTTTCTTAGCGGGGGGTCCGGAAATGAGCAGTTCTTC
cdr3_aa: CASSFLSGGSGNEQFF

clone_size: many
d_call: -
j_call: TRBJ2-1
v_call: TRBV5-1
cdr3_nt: TGCGCCAGCAGCTTGGCGGTAGCCTACAATGAGCAGTTCTTC
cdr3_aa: CASSLAVAYNEQFF

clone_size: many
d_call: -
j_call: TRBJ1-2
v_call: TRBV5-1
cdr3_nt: TGCGCCAGCACGCTGGGAACCCTTGATGGCTACACCTTC
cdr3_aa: CASTLGTLDGYTF

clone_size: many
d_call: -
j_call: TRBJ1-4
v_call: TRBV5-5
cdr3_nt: TGTGCCAGCAACTCCTGGGGGTCTAATGAAAAACTGTTTTTT
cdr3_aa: CASNSWGSNEKLFF

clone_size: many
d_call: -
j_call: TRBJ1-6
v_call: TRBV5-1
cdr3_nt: TGCGCCAGCAGCTACGGACGGACGTCACCCCTCCACTTT
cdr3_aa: CASSYGRTSPLHF

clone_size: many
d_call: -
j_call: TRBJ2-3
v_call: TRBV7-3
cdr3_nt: TGTGCCAGCAGCTTAACGTTGAGGGATACGCAGTATTTT
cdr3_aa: CASSLTLRDTQYF

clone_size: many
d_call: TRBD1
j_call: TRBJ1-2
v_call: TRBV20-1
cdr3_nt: TGCAGTGCTAGATTACAGGGGGCCGGCTATGGCTACACCTTC
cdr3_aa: CSARLQGAGYGYTF

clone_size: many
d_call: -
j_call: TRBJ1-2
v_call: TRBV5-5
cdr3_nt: TGTGCCAGCAGCACGGGTGCGGACAACTATGGCTACACCTTC
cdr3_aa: CASSTGADNYGYTF

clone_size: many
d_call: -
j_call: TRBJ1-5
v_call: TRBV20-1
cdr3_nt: TGCAGTGCTAGGAAGGGGGTAGACCAGCCCCAGCATTTT
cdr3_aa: CSARKGVDQPQHF

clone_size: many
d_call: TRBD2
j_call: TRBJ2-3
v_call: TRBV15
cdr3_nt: TGTGCCACCAGCAGAGAACTAGCGGGGGCCACAGATACGCAGTATTTT
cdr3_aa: CATSRELAGATDTQYF

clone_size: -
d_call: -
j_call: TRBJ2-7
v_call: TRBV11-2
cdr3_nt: TGTGCCAGCAGCTTAGCTGTCGGATTCCCTTACTGCGAGCAGTACTTC
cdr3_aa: CASSLAVGFPYCEQYF

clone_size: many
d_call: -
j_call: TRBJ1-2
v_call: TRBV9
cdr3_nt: TGTGCCAGCAGCGGTTCACAGGGAACCAACTATGGCTACACCTTC
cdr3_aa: CASSGSQGTNYGYTF

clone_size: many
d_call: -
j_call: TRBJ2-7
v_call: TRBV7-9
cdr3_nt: TGTGCCAGCAGCTTAGGTGATACCTACGAGCAGTACTTC
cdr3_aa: CASSLGDTYEQYF

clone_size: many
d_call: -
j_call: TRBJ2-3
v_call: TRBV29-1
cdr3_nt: TGCAGCGTTGATCAGGCGACCGGGGCAGATACGCAGTATTTT
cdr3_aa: CSVDQATGADTQYF

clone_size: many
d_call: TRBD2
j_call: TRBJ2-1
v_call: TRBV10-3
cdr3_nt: TGTGCCATCAGATCGGTAGCGGGGGGGAACGAGCAGTTCTTC
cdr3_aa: CAIRSVAGGNEQFF